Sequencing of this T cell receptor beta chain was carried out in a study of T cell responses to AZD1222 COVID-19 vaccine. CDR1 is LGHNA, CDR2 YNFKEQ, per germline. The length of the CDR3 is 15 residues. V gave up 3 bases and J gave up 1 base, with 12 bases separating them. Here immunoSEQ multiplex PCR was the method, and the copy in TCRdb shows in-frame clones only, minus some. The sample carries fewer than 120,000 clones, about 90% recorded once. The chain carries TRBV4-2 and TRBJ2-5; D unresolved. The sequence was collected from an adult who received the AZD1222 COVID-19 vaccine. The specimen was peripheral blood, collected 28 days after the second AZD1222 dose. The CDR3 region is CASSQARRTQETQYF. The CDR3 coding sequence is TGTGCCAGCAGCCAGGCCCGGCGGACCCAAGAGACCCAGTACTTC.